The rows below give T cell receptor beta chains drawn from one sample of a study of blood T cell repertoires in COVID-19. Repertoires were generated with immunoSEQ multiplex PCR, while TCRdb's copy carries only in-frame clones and drops some. This table has about 210,000 clones, 65% to 90% appearing once. The specimen was peripheral blood. The receptor set was obtained from a man aged 50 to 59 with active or convalescent COVID-19. Each CDR3 is given with its conserved first and last residue. Fields, in order: clone size, D gene, V gene, J gene, CDR3 length, CDR3 DNA, CDR3 protein. A D gene is named only where the DNA matches it firmly. The size entry is marked missing in some rows and otherwise reads once, few, many or a size class.

>NA|NA|TRBV28|TRBJ1-6|13
TGTGCCAGCAGATCGGGGAATAATTCACCCCTCCACTTT
CASRSGNNSPLHF
>NA|NA|TRBV3-1/TRBV3-2|TRBJ2-5|15
TGTGCCAGCAGCCGCTTATCCGGACCAGGAGGGACCCAGTACTTC
CASSRLSGPGGTQYF
>NA|TRBD1|TRBV5-8|TRBJ1-5|17
TGTGCCAGCAGCCCCCTATGGACAGGGTGGGGCAATCAGCCCCAGCATTTT
CASSPLWTGWGNQPQHF
>NA|TRBD2|TRBV5-1|TRBJ2-1|17
TGCGCCAGCAGCTTGAGGGCTAGCGGGCTCCCCTACAATGAGCAGTTCTTC
CASSLRASGLPYNEQFF
>NA|TRBD1|TRBV4-3|TRBJ1-4|17
TGCGCCAGCAGCCAGCTTCCCCAGGGGGCGGCTAATGAAAAACTGTTTTTT
CASSQLPQGAANEKLFF
>NA|TRBD1|TRBV4-1|TRBJ1-4|16
TGCGCCAGCAGCCTAAGTCCGGGACAGGGAAATGAAAAACTGTTTTTT
CASSLSPGQGNEKLFF
>few|TRBD1|TRBV4-1|TRBJ2-3|14
TGCGCCAGCAGCCAAGATTCGACAGGGGCGACGCAGTATTTT
CASSQDSTGATQYF
>NA|NA|TRBV12-3/TRBV12-4|TRBJ2-3|12
TGTGCCAGCAGCAAGACAGGAAATACGCAGTATTTT
CASSKTGNTQYF
>NA|TRBD2|TRBV4-3|TRBJ2-1|17
TGCGCCAGCAGCCAAGATGTGGGACTAGCGGTCTTAGGTGAGCAGTTCTTC
CASSQDVGLAVLGEQFF
>few|TRBD1|TRBV2|TRBJ1-5|14
TGTGCCAGCAGTAGACAGGGGGCGGGTCAGCCCCAGCATTTT
CASSRQGAGQPQHF
>NA|TRBD2|TRBV7-3|TRBJ2-5|16
TGTGCCAGCAGCTTAACGAGACTAGCCATCCTCGGCGACCAGTACTTC
CASSLTRLAILGDQYF
>NA|NA|TRBV18|TRBJ2-5|15
TGTGCCAGCTCACCACCGAATTCAGGGATGGAGACCCAGTACTTC
CASSPPNSGMETQYF
>NA|NA|TRBV15|TRBJ1-1|14
TGTGCCACCAGCAGTGGACTACGTGAGACTGAAGCTTTCTTT
CATSSGLRETEAFF
>NA|NA|TRBV28|TRBJ1-2|12
TGTGCCAGCAGTTTACCTTTCGGGAGCTACACCTTC
CASSLPFGSYTF
>NA|NA|TRBV19|TRBJ1-4|15
TGTGCCAGTAGTATATGGACAGCAACTAATGAAAAACTGTTTTTT
CASSIWTATNEKLFF
>few|NA|TRBV7-2|TRBJ1-1|13
TGTGCCAGCAGCTTCTTGTCAGGTACTGAAGCTTTCTTT
CASSFLSGTEAFF